The 15 T cell receptor beta chains given below trace back to one sample, sequenced in a study of naive and memory T cell subsets. The library had UMIs added by 3' ligation of an oligonucleotide to TCR cDNA. Four PCR rounds used nested alpha and beta constant region primers plus the SP2 primer. MiXCR, run by TCRdb on the 5' RACE reads, gives a single entry per CDR3 protein. The table records some 60,000 distinct CDR3 sequences, 7% to 8% of them present only once. Receptor source: a female donor in good health.

This clonotype appeared a few times. The V call is TRBV5-1, the J call TRBJ1-2; D perhaps matches TRBD1 (5 bases). The CDR3 runs to 13 residues. Deletions cut 4 bases from V and 2 bases from J, with 9 bases between. Per the germline V gene, CDR1 is SGHRS and CDR2 is YFSETQ. In DNA, the CDR3 is TGCGCCAGCAGCCCTCAGGGAAACTATGGCTACACCTTC. Translated: CASSPQGNYGYTF.

This clonotype was observed at least ten times. This chain joins TRBV7-3 and TRBJ2-2; tentatively, D is TRBD1 or TRBD2 (6 bases each). Trimming took 2 bases from V and 6 from J, leaving 13 bases between them. Germline-derived CDR1 and CDR2 are SGHTA and FQGTGA. The CDR3 loop spans 15 amino acids. The DNA for the CDR3 is TGTGCCAGCAGCTTACCTAGCGACAGGTCCGGGGAGCTGTTTTTT. Its translation is CASSLPSDRSGELFF. The full variable domain, in which reference TRBV7-3 and TRBJ2-2 provide the parts outside the CDR3, is GAGVSQTPSNKVTEKGKYVELRCDPISGHTALYWYRQSLGQGPEFLIYFQGTGAADDSGLPNDRFFAVRPEGSVSTLKIQRTERGDSAVYLCASSLPSDRSGELFFGEGSRLTVL.

This clonotype was counted at least ten times. The chain couples TRBV6-5 to TRBJ2-5; 13 bases agree with TRBD2. CDR1 and CDR2 (germline): MNHEY, SVGAGI. The CDR3 is 16 amino acids. V lost 4 bases and J lost 5; bases outside the gene matches: 7. The DNA for the CDR3 is TGTGCCAGCAGTTCCCGGACTAGCGGGAGCTGGGAGACCCAGTACTTC. Encoded protein: CASSSRTSGSWETQYF.

This clonotype was observed a single time. The rearrangement joins TRBV29-1 to TRBJ2-1; D unresolved. Germline CDR1 reads SQVTM; CDR2 reads ANQGSEA. The CDR3 contains 15 residues. The V and J ends lost 6 bases and 6 bases respectively, with 21 bases between them. CDR3 residues: CSVDNRVLSPNEQFF. In nucleotides, the CDR3 is TGCAGCGTAGATAATAGAGTCCTTTCTCCCAATGAGCAGTTCTTC.

The chain has TRBV5-1 and TRBJ1-2; D is undetermined. The CDR3 consists of 14 residues. Germline assignment: CDR1 SGHRS and CDR2 YFSETQ. Trimming pared 0 bases from V and 6 bases from J, leaving 12 bases between. The CDR3 DNA reads as TGCGCCAGCAGCTTGGTTGGGGTGGAGGATGGCTACACCTTC. This sequence encodes CASSLVGVEDGYTF.

The chain couples TRBV27 to TRBJ1-5; 7 nucleotides line up with TRBD1. This CDR3 has 14 amino acids. CDR1 and CDR2 (germline): MNHEY, SMNVEV (reference sequence). With 2 bases clipped from V and 6 bases from J, the junction kept 4 bases outside the gene matches. CDR3 in amino acids: CASSLRQGLQPQHF. The CDR3, as DNA: TGTGCCAGCAGTTTACGACAGGGCCTTCAGCCCCAGCATTTT.

The chain is built from TRBV20-1 and TRBJ2-7; D remains ambiguous. Per germline, CDR1 DFQATT and CDR2 SNEGSKA (reference sequence). Trimming shortened V by 0 bases and J by 0 bases, and 9 bases separated the two germline ends. The CDR3 runs to 14 residues. The CDR3 spells CSARDLSYSYEQYF. The CDR3 DNA reads TGCAGTGCTAGAGACCTGTCTTACTCCTACGAGCAGTACTTC.

V gene TRBV28 combines with J gene TRBJ2-4; D possibly uses TRBD1 or TRBD2 (5 bases each). The CDR3 covers 14 residues. Germline V lookup: CDR1 MDHEN, CDR2 SYDVKM. Trimming cost V 7 bases and J 6 bases, with 16 bases left between them. The CDR3 spells CASTAGAGTNIQYF. The CDR3 region has the DNA TGTGCCAGCACTGCCGGAGCAGGGACAAACATTCAGTACTTC.

Ten or more counts support this clonotype. The rearrangement joins TRBV29-1 to TRBJ2-1; 9 bases fit TRBD1. Germline V CDR1 and CDR2: SQVTM, ANQGSEA. The junction had 10 bases not matched to a gene; V was cut back by 6 bases and J by 4 bases. The CDR3 is 15 residues long. The CDR3 DNA sequence: TGCAGCGTAGGGGACAGGGTAAATATATACAATGAGCAGTTCTTC. Encoded protein: CSVGDRVNIYNEQFF.

This clonotype was counted a few times. The chain combines TRBV28 with TRBJ2-5; 8 bases are shared with TRBD2. Looked up from germline, CDR1 is MDHEN and CDR2 is SYDVKM. The CDR3 extends over 15 amino acids. Germline trimming cut 5 bases from V and 5 bases from J; bases unmatched to any gene: 10. The CDR3 DNA reads as TGTGCCAGCAGTGGACTCGGACTAGCCGTTGAGACCCAGTACTTC. This codes for CASSGLGLAVETQYF.

This clonotype was seen repeatedly, ten times or more. The rearrangement links TRBV6-5 to TRBJ1-2, with 9 nucleotides matching TRBD1. Per the germline V gene, CDR1 is MNHEY and CDR2 is SVGAGI. Trimming took 6 bases from V and 3 from J; bases not matched to a gene: 14. The length of the CDR3 is 17 residues. CDR3 loop: CASSPEGTGSAHYGYTF. For the CDR3, the DNA is TGTGCCAGCAGCCCAGAAGGGACAGGGTCGGCACACTATGGCTACACCTTC.

The sample holds many counts of this clonotype. This sequence joins TRBV6-5 and TRBJ1-3, with D perhaps matching TRBD1 (6 bases). This CDR3 region has 17 residues. Germline V gene lookup returns CDR1 MNHEY and CDR2 SVGAGI. V lost 2 bases to trimming and J lost 4 bases, with 18 bases between them. The CDR3 sequence is CASSYGQGRGSGNTIYF. CDR3 bases: TGTGCCAGCAGTTACGGTCAGGGGCGCGGATCGGGAAACACCATATATTTT.

The J gene is TRBJ2-5, the V gene TRBV12-3 or TRBV12-4; 11 bases align to TRBD2. This CDR3 region has 16 residues. V lost 5 bases and J lost 2; bases outside the gene matches: 7. DNA for the CDR3: TGTGCCAGCAGTCCCCCGGGACTAGCGGCACAAGAGACCCAGTACTTC. Amino acid sequence: CASSPPGLAAQETQYF.

V and J are TRBV11-3 and TRBJ2-1, with D possibly matching TRBD2 (5 bases). Trimming took 3 bases from V and 4 from J, leaving 10 bases between them. CDR3 length: 14 residues. The V gene's germline CDR1 is SGHNT and CDR2 YENEEA. CDR3 DNA sequence: TGTGCCAGCAGCTTCTTTCAGCGGTACAATGAGCAGTTCTTC. It is translated as CASSFFQRYNEQFF.

This clonotype was seen a few times. The rearrangement joins TRBV28 to TRBJ2-5; D remains unclear. Germline V gene sequence: CDR1 MDHEN, CDR2 SYDVKM. This CDR3 has 12 residues. Trimming pared 10 bases from V and 0 bases from J, leaving 9 bases between. CDR3 bases: TGTGCCACCCGCAGAAACCAAGAGACCCAGTACTTC. Encoded protein: CATRRNQETQYF.